These 32 T cell receptor beta chains share one sample of origin, sequenced in a study of blood T cell repertoires in COVID-19. Profiled with immunoSEQ multiplex PCR; TCRdb holds only in-frame clones, not every one. This sample yields 45,000 to 60,000 clones, of which approximately 90% are seen a single time; over 1.5% belongs to the top ten. Sequenced sample: peripheral blood. The receptor source for this set is a man between 60 and 75 years old with acute or convalescent COVID-19.

V gene TRBV6-1 combines with J gene TRBJ2-3, with 9 nucleotides matching TRBD1. Germline trimming cut 2 bases from V and 1 base from J; bases unmatched to any gene: 10. This CDR3 contains 18 residues. From germline, CDR1 is MNHNS and CDR2 SASEGT. In DNA form, the CDR3 reads TGTGCCAGCAGTGAACAGGACAGGGGAAGCTGGGGCACAGATACGCAGTATTTT. It codes for CASSEQDRGSWGTDTQYF.

This clone has only a few counts. This chain uses TRBV19 with TRBJ1-2; possibly TRBD1 for D (6 bases). CDR1 LNHDA and CDR2 SQIVND come from the germline V gene (reference sequence). The CDR3 is 13 amino acids. The germline V and J ends were trimmed by 10 bases and 2 bases, with 14 bases remaining between them. CDR3 DNA sequence: TGTGCCACCGAGGACAGATCGAACTATGGCTACACCTTC. Amino acid sequence: CATEDRSNYGYTF.

This sequence joins TRBV7-6 and TRBJ1-1; D not resolved. The CDR3 is 14 amino acids. Looked up from germline, CDR1 is SGHVS and CDR2 is FNYEAQ. V lost 5 bases and J lost 1, with 11 bases in between. The DNA for the CDR3 is TGTGCCAGCAGCAGGAGGGAGGCGAACACTGAAGCTTTCTTT. This gives the protein CASSRREANTEAFF.

The chain has TRBV5-6 and TRBJ2-5; D is perhaps TRBD2 (5 bases). The CDR3 totals 16 residues. The germline V and J ends were trimmed by 2 bases and 3 bases, with 17 bases remaining between them. Per the germline V gene, CDR1 is SGHDT and CDR2 is YYEEEE. The CDR3 bases are TGTGCCAGCAGCTTCGTCGGCGGGTCCGGGGAAGAGACCCAGTACTTC. This codes for CASSFVGGSGEETQYF.

The chain couples TRBV5-1 to TRBJ1-4, with TRBD1 matching 7 bases. The germline CDR1 and CDR2 sequences are SGHRS and YFSETQ. With V trimmed by 2 bases and J by 7 bases, 5 bases remained unmatched. The CDR3 runs 14 residues. The CDR3 region has the DNA TGCGCCAGCAGCTTCGGGGACAGCGTTGAAAAACTGTTTTTT. Translated, it gives CASSFGDSVEKLFF.

The CDR3 is CASSLFSSYEQYF. CDR3 in DNA: TGTGCCAGCAGCTTGTTTAGCTCCTACGAGCAGTACTTC. The V gene is TRBV7-9, the J gene TRBJ2-7; no firm D call. The CDR3 is made up of 13 amino acids. V was trimmed by 3 bases and J by 0 bases, leaving 6 bases between them. CDR1 is SEHNR, CDR2 FQNEAQ, per germline (reference sequence).

The V call is TRBV5-1, the J call TRBJ2-7; no clear D. Deletions cut 3 bases from V and 2 bases from J, with 9 bases between. Germline lookup yields CDR1 SGHRS and CDR2 YFSETQ. The CDR3 consists of 13 residues. CDR3 sequence reads: CASSSGSAYEQYF. The CDR3 region has the DNA TGCGCCAGCAGCTCAGGATCCGCCTACGAGCAGTACTTC. Combining the CDR3 with reference TRBV5-1 and TRBJ2-7 gives the whole variable domain KAGVTQTPRYLIKTRGQQVTLSCSPISGHRSVSWYQQTPGQGLQFLFEYFSETQRNKGNFPGRFSGRQFSNSRSEMNVSTLELGDSALYLCASSSGSAYEQYFGPGTRLTVT.

This clone was seen a few times. The rearrangement links TRBV5-6 to TRBJ2-6; TRBD1 matches 7 bases. With 1 base clipped from V and 0 bases from J, the junction kept 7 bases outside the gene matches. The CDR3 has 18 amino acids. CDR1 is SGHDT and CDR2 is YYEEEE in the germline V gene. The CDR3 DNA is TGTGCCAGCAGCTTGAGGCAGGGGGTGGTCTCTGGGGCCAACGTCCTGACTTTC. Protein sequence: CASSLRQGVVSGANVLTF.

The V gene is TRBV28, the J gene TRBJ1-3, with 8 bases identical to TRBD1. V shed 7 bases and J 0 bases; nucleotides not matched to a gene: 2. There are 14 residues in the CDR3. CDR1 and CDR2 (germline): MDHEN, SYDVKM. CDR3 coding DNA: TGTGCCAGCAAGGACAGGGTCTCTGGAAACACCATATATTTT. This codes for CASKDRVSGNTIYF.

The chain uses TRBV29-1 and TRBJ1-2; 8 positions match TRBD1. Germline assignment: CDR1 SQVTM and CDR2 ANQGSEA. The CDR3 loop spans 13 amino acids. Trimming took 6 bases from V and 3 from J; bases not matched to a gene: 6. CDR3 bases: TGCAGCGTATCTCCAGGGGGCGACTATGGCTACACCTTC. Its protein product is CSVSPGGDYGYTF. The full variable domain, in which reference TRBV29-1 and TRBJ1-2 provide the parts outside the CDR3, is SAVISQKPSRDICQRGTSLTIQCQVDSQVTMMFWYRQQPGQSLTLIATANQGSEATYESGFVIDKFPISRPNLTFSTLTVSNMSPEDSSIYLCSVSPGGDYGYTFGSGTRLTVV.

This clone has a single count. This rearrangement joins TRBV5-1 to TRBJ2-1; 9 bases line up with TRBD1. The CDR3 length is 15 residues. After removal of 4 bases from V and 13 bases from J, the junction contained 15 bases not matched to a gene. Per germline, CDR1 SGHRS and CDR2 YFSETQ. CDR3 nucleotides: TGCGCCAGCAGCCTCGTCGGACAGGGGCTAAATGGACAGTTCTTC. Translating gives CASSLVGQGLNGQFF.

The V call is TRBV5-1, the J call TRBJ1-1; maybe TRBD1 (5 bases). Germline values: CDR1 SGHRS, CDR2 YFSETQ. The V end was cut by 2 bases, the J end by 1 base, with 9 bases between. The CDR3 length is 14 residues. CDR3 coding DNA: TGCGCCAGCAGCTTCACAGGAACGAACACTGAAGCTTTCTTT. It translates to CASSFTGTNTEAFF.

V and J are TRBV6-5 and TRBJ1-1; no clear D. CDR3 length: 14 amino acids. Germline V lookup: CDR1 MNHEY, CDR2 SVGAGI. V was clipped by 6 bases and J by 3 bases, with 14 bases between them. The CDR3 coding sequence is TGTGCCAGCAGGACCGGGATCTTAGACACTGAAGCTTTCTTT. Its translation: CASRTGILDTEAFF.

The CDR3 protein is CASNEGRTGLVNQPQHF. For the CDR3, the DNA is TGTGCCAGTAATGAGGGTAGGACAGGCCTTGTTAATCAGCCCCAGCATTTT. The genes are TRBV19 and TRBJ1-5; TRBD1 aligns across 7 bases. The length of the CDR3 is 17 residues. Germline trimming cut 7 bases from V and 4 bases from J; bases unmatched to any gene: 16. Germline V gene data show CDR1 as LNHDA and CDR2 as SQIVND (reference sequence). The full variable domain, completed using reference TRBV19 and TRBJ1-5, is DGGITQSPKYLFRKEGQNVTLSCEQNLNHDAMYWYRQDPGQGLRLIYYSQIVNDFQKGDIAEGYSVSREKKESFPLTVTSAQKNPTAFYLCASNEGRTGLVNQPQHFGDGTRLSIL.

This chain links TRBV27 with TRBJ1-3; D unresolved. The CDR3 length is 15 residues. V lost 7 bases and J 4 bases, leaving 17 bases between the germline ends. CDR1 is MNHEY and CDR2 is SMNVEV in the germline V gene (reference sequence). In DNA form, the CDR3 reads TGTGCCAGCAAGGGTTTGGGGAGCGGCGGAAACACCATATATTTT. Encoded protein: CASKGLGSGGNTIYF.

This clone was seen a single time. This sequence joins TRBV5-6 and TRBJ2-1, with a weak D call TRBD1 (6 bases). The CDR3 spans 16 residues. V was trimmed by 2 bases and J by 1 base, leaving 13 bases between them. Germline lookup yields CDR1 SGHDT and CDR2 YYEEEE. The CDR3 DNA sequence: TGTGCCAGCAGCTTTAAGGGCAGGGGATCCTACAATGAGCAGTTCTTC. This sequence encodes CASSFKGRGSYNEQFF.

This sequence joins TRBV5-1 and TRBJ2-2; TRBD1 might be the D (5 bases). With 0 bases removed from V and 5 bases from J, the gap between germline ends came to 29 bases. CDR1 and CDR2 from the germline V gene are SGHRS and YFSETQ. CDR3 length equals 21 residues. CDR3 sequence: CASSLEFRGAGAPLKTGELFF. Written as DNA, the CDR3 is TGCGCCAGCAGCTTGGAATTTAGGGGCGCTGGGGCACCCCTAAAGACCGGGGAGCTGTTTTTT. Full variable domain (outside the CDR3, taken from reference TRBV5-1 and TRBJ2-2): KAGVTQTPRYLIKTRGQQVTLSCSPISGHRSVSWYQQTPGQGLQFLFEYFSETQRNKGNFPGRFSGRQFSNSRSEMNVSTLELGDSALYLCASSLEFRGAGAPLKTGELFFGEGSRLTVL.

The chain uses TRBV3-1 (or the pseudogene TRBV3-2) and TRBJ2-7, with D maybe TRBD2 (5 bases). This CDR3 comprises 15 residues. V dropped 1 base and J dropped 5 bases, with 15 bases sitting between them. Germline-derived CDR1 and CDR2 are LGHDT and YNNKEL (reference sequence). The CDR3 region is CASSQAGTGVHEQYF. DNA of the CDR3: TGTGCCAGCAGCCAAGCGGGAACCGGGGTCCACGAGCAGTACTTC.

V usage is TRBV5-1 and J usage is TRBJ1-1; TRBD1 might be the D (6 bases). Trimming pared 1 base from V and 7 bases from J, leaving 8 bases between. Germline V gives CDR1 SGHRS, CDR2 YFSETQ. The CDR3 runs to 12 residues. The CDR3 spells CASSLYRDEAFF. The CDR3, as DNA: TGCGCCAGCAGCTTGTACAGGGATGAAGCTTTCTTT.

V is TRBV3-1 (or the pseudogene TRBV3-2) and J is TRBJ2-2; 13 bases line up with TRBD2. The CDR3 has 15 residues. V shed 4 bases and J 6 bases; nucleotides not matched to a gene: 2. Germline CDR1 is LGHDT and CDR2 is YNNKEL (reference sequence). As DNA, the CDR3 is TGTGCCAGCAGCCCCGGGACTAGCGGGGCCGGGGAGCTGTTTTTT. Encoded protein: CASSPGTSGAGELFF.

The chain recombines TRBV27 with TRBJ2-4, with TRBD1 identical over 8 bases. The CDR3 sequence is 15 residues long. Germline V gene data show CDR1 as MNHEY and CDR2 as SMNVEV (reference sequence). The V and J ends lost 8 bases and 4 bases, in that order; junction bases with no gene match: 10. In nucleotides, the CDR3 is TGTGCCAGCCGACGGATGGGACAGGTAAAAAACATTCAGTACTTC. This sequence encodes CASRRMGQVKNIQYF.

The rearrangement uses TRBV5-1 and TRBJ1-6, with TRBD1 as a possible D gene (5 bases). CDR1 is SGHRS and CDR2 is YFSETQ in the germline V gene. V was shortened by 4 bases and J by 8 bases, with 13 bases between the two germline ends. The CDR3 extends over 14 amino acids. DNA for the CDR3: TGCGCCAGCAGCATAGACAGCGATTATTCACCCCTCCACTTT. It is translated as CASSIDSDYSPLHF.

The chain links TRBV12-3 or TRBV12-4 to TRBJ1-1, with a weak D call TRBD1 (6 bases). Deletions cut 8 bases from V and 4 bases from J, with 14 bases between. This CDR3 contains 13 residues. The CDR3 protein is CASHSTGSTEAFF. DNA for the CDR3: TGTGCCAGCCATTCTACAGGGAGCACTGAAGCTTTCTTT.

The rearrangement uses TRBV7-8 and TRBJ2-7; 7 bases line up with TRBD1. From germline, CDR1 is SGHVS and CDR2 FQNEAQ. V was clipped by 2 bases and J by 0 bases; unmatched bases: 4. This CDR3 contains 15 residues. The CDR3 DNA reads as TGTGCCAGCAGCTTAAATCAGGGGGTCTCCTACGAGCAGTACTTC. Translating it yields CASSLNQGVSYEQYF.

V and J are TRBV18 and TRBJ2-4; 7 nucleotides align to TRBD2. Germline V lookup: CDR1 KGHSH, CDR2 LQKENI. J lost 8 bases, V lost 2 bases, and 6 bases had no gene match. The CDR3 loop spans 14 amino acids. CDR3 protein: CASSPWGRGDIQYF. The CDR3, as DNA: TGTGCCAGCTCACCATGGGGGAGGGGAGACATTCAGTACTTC.

This sequence joins TRBV3-1 (or the pseudogene TRBV3-2) and TRBJ1-1; D uncertain. The V end was cut by 5 bases, the J end by 2 bases, with 9 bases between. The CDR3 has 13 residues. CDR1 is LGHDT and CDR2 is YNNKEL in the germline V gene (reference sequence). The CDR3 DNA sequence: TGTGCCAGCAGCGTACAGTCTAACACTGAAGCTTTCTTT. Amino acids: CASSVQSNTEAFF.

The chain couples TRBV6-2 or TRBV6-3 to TRBJ1-2; 7 nucleotides line up with TRBD1. This CDR3 has 16 residues. Germline V CDR1 and CDR2: MNHEY, SVGEGT. Losses at the gene ends were 4 bases for V and 4 bases for J; bases not matched to a gene: 12. CDR3 sequence (DNA): TGTGCCAGCAGTTCCCAATACAGGGGACGGGGCTATGGCTACACCTTC. It specifies CASSSQYRGRGYGYTF.

The chain joins TRBV2 to TRBJ1-5, with D perhaps TRBD1 (5 bases). Germline values: CDR1 SNHLY, CDR2 FYNNEI. V lost 3 bases to trimming and J lost 6 bases, with 27 bases between them. CDR3 length equals 19 residues. CDR3 nucleotide sequence: TGTGCCAGCAGTGAGGACCTTCTGGGGTTCAGCCAGGGCGGTCAGCCCCAGCATTTT. It specifies CASSEDLLGFSQGGQPQHF.

The V call is TRBV9, the J call TRBJ1-4; unclear D gene. Looked up from germline, CDR1 is SGDLS and CDR2 is YYNGEE. Trimming removed 0 bases from V and 0 bases from J, with 6 bases in between. The CDR3 covers 15 residues. CDR3 protein: CASSVGVSTNEKLFF. In DNA, the CDR3 is TGTGCCAGCAGCGTAGGAGTCTCAACTAATGAAAAACTGTTTTTT.

V usage is TRBV6-5 and J usage is TRBJ1-1; the D is unclear. Trimming stripped 4 bases from V and 3 bases from J, with 15 bases between. The CDR3 has 15 amino acids. Germline V gene lookup returns CDR1 MNHEY and CDR2 SVGAGI. The CDR3 loop reads CASSLGGRADTEAFF. For the CDR3, the DNA is TGTGCCAGCAGTTTGGGAGGGAGGGCGGACACTGAAGCTTTCTTT.

CDR3: CASSVRLLRDEQFF. CDR3 DNA: TGTGCCAGCAGCGTGAGACTACTTAGGGATGAGCAGTTCTTC. This sequence joins TRBV9 and TRBJ2-1; possibly TRBD2 for D (5 bases). The CDR3 is 14 residues long. Trimming cost V 2 bases and J 8 bases, with 14 bases left between them. In germline, CDR1 is SGDLS, CDR2 YYNGEE.

The chain uses TRBV6-6 and TRBJ1-4, with D possibly being TRBD1 (6 bases). The length of the CDR3 is 13 residues. V was shortened by 6 bases and J by 4 bases, with 9 bases between the two germline ends. Germline loops: CDR1 MNHNY, CDR2 SVGAGI (reference sequence). The CDR3 region is CASREDSNEKLFF. CDR3 coding DNA: TGTGCCAGCAGGGAGGACAGTAATGAAAAACTGTTTTTT.